Only one count was recorded for the clone carrying this T cell receptor beta chain. The target antigen is unknown. These data belong to a study of T cell responses to AZD1222 COVID-19 vaccine. Whole-study findings and limits: Donors were chiefly white British, with a greater number of females, and clonal diversity was perhaps underestimated. Within unmutated variant regions lay the reported targets of nearly half of spike-specific TCRs.

TCRdb's copy holds only in-frame clones and misses some; the assay was immunoSEQ multiplex PCR. The sample consists of more than 95,000 clones, around 90% of them appearing once. This CDR3 contains 16 residues. The germline CDR1 and CDR2 sequences are SGHRS and YFSETQ. The junction had 7 bases not matched to a gene; V was cut back by 1 base and J by 4 bases. The genes are TRBV5-1 and TRBJ1-2, with 10 bases lining up with TRBD1. Sequenced here: peripheral blood, sampled on day 0 of AZD1222 vaccination. The clonotype originates from an adult in good health. In DNA, the CDR3 is TGCGCCAGCAGCTTGACCACCGGGACAGGGGCCTATGGCTACACCTTC. It is translated as CASSLTTGTGAYGYTF.